This T cell receptor beta chain was identified during a study of blood T cell repertoires in COVID-19 (dated by TCRdb to about 2020). Study-wide context: Samples from collaborators originated in the United States, Italy and Spain and spanned both the acute and convalescent phases of COVID-19. The prospective study material was composed of cDNA or gDNA derived from T cells, B-cell-depleted T cells, or PBMCs. Deeply sampled blood TCRbeta repertoires from subjects exposed to, actively infected with, or recovered from COVID-19 were included in the dataset. A freely available public database, intended as a resource for researchers studying the immune response to SARS-CoV-2, is where the repertoires were released. The samples were drawn from the first 160 participants of the ongoing ImmuneRACE study and from 1,254 subjects provided by 6 global collaborators. Nearly every sample came with metadata listing a de-identified subject ID, COVID-19 status, age in years and sex. Where available, HLA class I and class II types were taken from metadata supplied by the sample provider and were not determined by assay-based typing. The investigation overall reported the following: How much clinical and demographic metadata was included differed by source and by participant, and the metadata was provided uncurated.

TCRbeta CDR3 regions were amplified from genomic DNA using the immunoSEQ Assay, a bias-controlled multiplex PCR. Under the source paper's analysis protocol: Nucleated cell counts per sample were estimated from amplification of reference gene primers within the assay. To quantify the absolute abundance of each unique TCRbeta CDR3 rearrangement, sequence reads were collapsed and filtered. Productive Simpson clonality was computed per sample as the square root of Simpson's diversity index over productive rearrangements. TCRdb obtained this table from immuneACCESS and retained in-frame rearrangements with V and J assigned. These tables miss some clones; where compared with another copy, unresolved V genes account for less than half of the shortfall, and the remainder is unexplained. V, J and clone size were drawn from that table, and D and trimming were deduced from the DNA. Recorded for this sample are about 170,000 clones; more than 75% of them occurred a single time. Clones ranked in the top ten supply less than 3% of the sample.

CDR1 SGHRS and CDR2 YFSETQ are derived from the germline V gene. Germline trimming: 0 bases from V, 4 bases from J; junction bases outside gene matches: 1. The CDR3 runs 15 amino acids, cysteine and phenylalanine included. Only the CDR3 DNA stays, 45 bases, in frame from base 1. One collaborating source in Seattle enrolled patients while the patients were actively infected and followed the patients over time throughout the course of disease. The collaborating institutions used their own protocols to collect whole blood in K2EDTA tubes. For TCRbeta analysis, collaborators shipped samples as frozen whole blood, isolated PBMCs, or DNA extracted from either of those sample types. A note on this clone: This receptor's antigen is unknown. Base qualities are not recorded, but no much larger clone differs from it by a single base.

Sequenced: peripheral blood. This sequence was found in a woman of 80 years or more with COVID-19, enrolled during active disease. This sequence uses TRBV5-1 and TRBJ1-6, with 7 middle bases fitting TRBD1. This receptor has the CDR3 CASSLGDRYNSPLHF. The sequenced DNA is TGCGCCAGCAGCTTGGGGGACAGATATAATTCACCCCTCCACTTT.